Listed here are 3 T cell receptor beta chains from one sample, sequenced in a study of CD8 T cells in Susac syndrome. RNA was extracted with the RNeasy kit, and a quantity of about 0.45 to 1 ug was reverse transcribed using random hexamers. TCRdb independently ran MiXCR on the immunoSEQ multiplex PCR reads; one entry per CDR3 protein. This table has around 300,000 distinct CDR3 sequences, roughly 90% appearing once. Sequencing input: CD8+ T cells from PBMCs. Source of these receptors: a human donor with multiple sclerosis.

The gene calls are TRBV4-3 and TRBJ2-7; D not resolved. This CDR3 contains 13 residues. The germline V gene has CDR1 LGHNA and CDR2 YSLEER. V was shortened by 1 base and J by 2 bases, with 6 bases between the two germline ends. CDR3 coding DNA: TGCGCCAGCAGCCAAGTGCCCGCCTACGAGCAGTACTTC. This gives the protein CASSQVPAYEQYF.

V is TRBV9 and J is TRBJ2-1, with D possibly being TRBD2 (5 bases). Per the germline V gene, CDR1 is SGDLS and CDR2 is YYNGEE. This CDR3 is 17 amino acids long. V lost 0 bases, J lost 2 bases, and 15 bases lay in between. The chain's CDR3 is CASSVGPGAVTYNEQFF. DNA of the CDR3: TGTGCCAGCAGCGTAGGTCCTGGAGCGGTTACCTACAATGAGCAGTTCTTC.

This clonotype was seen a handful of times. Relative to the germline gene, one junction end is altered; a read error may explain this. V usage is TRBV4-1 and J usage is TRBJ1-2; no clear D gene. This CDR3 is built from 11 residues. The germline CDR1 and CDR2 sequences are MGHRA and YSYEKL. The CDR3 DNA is TGCGCCAGCAGCCAAGAAGCGGGAACATCCTTC. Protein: CASSQEAGTSF.